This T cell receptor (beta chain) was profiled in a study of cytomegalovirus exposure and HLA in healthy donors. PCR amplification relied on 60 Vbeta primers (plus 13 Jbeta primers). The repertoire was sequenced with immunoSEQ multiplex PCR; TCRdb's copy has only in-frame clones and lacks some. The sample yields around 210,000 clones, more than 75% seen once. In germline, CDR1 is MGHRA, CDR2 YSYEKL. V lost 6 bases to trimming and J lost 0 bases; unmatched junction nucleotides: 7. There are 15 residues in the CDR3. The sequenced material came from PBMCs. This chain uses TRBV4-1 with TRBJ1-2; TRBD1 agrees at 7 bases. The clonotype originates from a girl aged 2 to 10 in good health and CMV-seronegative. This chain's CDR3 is CASRNPGQTNYGYTF. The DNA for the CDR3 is TGCGCCAGCAGAAATCCGGGACAGACTAACTATGGCTACACCTTC.